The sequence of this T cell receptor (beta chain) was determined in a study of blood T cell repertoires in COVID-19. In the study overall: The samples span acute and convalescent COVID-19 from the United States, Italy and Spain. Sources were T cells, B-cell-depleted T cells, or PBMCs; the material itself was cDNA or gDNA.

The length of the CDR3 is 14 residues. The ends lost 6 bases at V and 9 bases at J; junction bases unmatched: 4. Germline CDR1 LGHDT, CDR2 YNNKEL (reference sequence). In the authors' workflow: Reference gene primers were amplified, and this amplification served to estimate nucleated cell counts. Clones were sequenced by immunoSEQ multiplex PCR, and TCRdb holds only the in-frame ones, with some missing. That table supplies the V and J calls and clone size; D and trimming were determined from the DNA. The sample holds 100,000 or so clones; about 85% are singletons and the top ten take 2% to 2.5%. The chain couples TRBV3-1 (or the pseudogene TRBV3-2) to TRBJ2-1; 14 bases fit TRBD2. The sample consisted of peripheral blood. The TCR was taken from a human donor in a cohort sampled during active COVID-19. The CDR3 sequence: CASSQGLAGVEQFF. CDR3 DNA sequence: TGTGCCAGCAGTCAGGGACTAGCGGGAGTTGAGCAGTTCTTC.